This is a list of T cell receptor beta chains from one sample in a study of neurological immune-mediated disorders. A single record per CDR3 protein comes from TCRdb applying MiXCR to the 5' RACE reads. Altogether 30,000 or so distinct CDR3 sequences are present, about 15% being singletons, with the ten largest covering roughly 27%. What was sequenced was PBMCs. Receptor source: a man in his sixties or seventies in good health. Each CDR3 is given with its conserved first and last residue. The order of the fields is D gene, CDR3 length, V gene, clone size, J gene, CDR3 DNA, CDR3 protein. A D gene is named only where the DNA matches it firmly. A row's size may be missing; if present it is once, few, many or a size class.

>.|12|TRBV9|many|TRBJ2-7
TGTGCCAGCAGCGTAGACGACTACGAGCAGTACTTC
CASSVDDYEQYF
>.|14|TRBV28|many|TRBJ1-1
TGTGCCAGCAGTTTATGGGAGTTGGGGACTGAAGCTTTCTTT
CASSLWELGTEAFF
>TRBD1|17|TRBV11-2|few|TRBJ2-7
TGTGCCAGCAGCTTTACAGTCGGGACAGGGGGGGACTACGAGCAGTACTTC
CASSFTVGTGGDYEQYF
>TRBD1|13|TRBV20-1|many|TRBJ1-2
TGCAGTGCTAGGGGACAGGGGGCAAATGGCTACACCTTC
CSARGQGANGYTF
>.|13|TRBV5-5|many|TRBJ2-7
TGTGCCAGCAGCTTGGCCAAAAGGGACGAGCAGTACTTC
CASSLAKRDEQYF
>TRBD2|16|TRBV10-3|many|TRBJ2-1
TGTGCCATCAGTGAGCCTGGACTAGCGGGGGGCTATGAGCAGTTCTTC
CAISEPGLAGGYEQFF
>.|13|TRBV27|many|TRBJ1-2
TGTGCCAGCAGTTTATCTCCTAACTATGGCTACACCTTC
CASSLSPNYGYTF
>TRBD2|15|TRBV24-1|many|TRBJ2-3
TGTGCCACCAGTGATCGCGGGGGGGCCGGAGATACGCAGTATTTT
CATSDRGGAGDTQYF
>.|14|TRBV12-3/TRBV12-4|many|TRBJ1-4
TGTGCCAGCAGTTTACTACCGATAAATGAAAAACTGTTTTTT
CASSLLPINEKLFF
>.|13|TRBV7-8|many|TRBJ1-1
TGTGCCAGCAGCTTAGGGGGAATCACTGAAGCTTTCTTT
CASSLGGITEAFF
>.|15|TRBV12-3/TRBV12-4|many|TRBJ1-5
TGTGCCAGCAGACCGACGGGGGGGGCAAACCAGCCCCAGCATTTT
CASRPTGGANQPQHF
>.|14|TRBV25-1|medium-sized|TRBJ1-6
TGTGCCAGCACCTTGTCGGGGGCCGATTCACCCCTCCACTTT
CASTLSGADSPLHF
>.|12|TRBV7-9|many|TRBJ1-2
TGTGCCAGCAGCGAGACCTTGTATGGCTACACCTTC
CASSETLYGYTF
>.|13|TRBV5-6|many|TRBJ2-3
TGTGCCAGCACTGTCATGGGCACAGATACGCAGTATTTT
CASTVMGTDTQYF
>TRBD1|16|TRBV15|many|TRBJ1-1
TGTGCCACCAGCAGACCCCGACAGGGGATGAACACTGAAGCTTTCTTT
CATSRPRQGMNTEAFF
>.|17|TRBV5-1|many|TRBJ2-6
TGCGCCAGCAGCAGGATACGCGGCACCTCTGGGGCCAACGTCCTGACTTTC
CASSRIRGTSGANVLTF
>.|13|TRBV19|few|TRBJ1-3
TGTGCCAGTACCTGGGGAGCTGGAAACACCATATATTTT
CASTWGAGNTIYF
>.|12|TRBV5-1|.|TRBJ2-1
TGCGCCAGCAGCTTGCAGTCCAATGAGCAGTTCTTC
CASSLQSNEQFF
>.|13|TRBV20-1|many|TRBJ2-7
TGCAGTGCTAGTAGGACCTCCCGAGGCGAGCAGTACTTC
CSASRTSRGEQYF
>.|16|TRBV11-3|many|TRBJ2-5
TGTGCCAGCAGCCCCCGGTGGGACACTGTGCAAGAGACCCAGTACTTC
CASSPRWDTVQETQYF
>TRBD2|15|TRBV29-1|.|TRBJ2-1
TGCAGCGTTGGGGCTAGCGGGAGAGGTGGGAATGAGCAGTTCTTC
CSVGASGRGGNEQFF
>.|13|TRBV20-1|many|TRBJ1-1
TGCAGTGCTAGAGGACAGGTCAACACTGAAGCTTTCTTT
CSARGQVNTEAFF
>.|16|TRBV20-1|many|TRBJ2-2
TGCAGTGCTAGACACCCAGGCAGCGTGAACACCGGGGAGCTGTTTTTT
CSARHPGSVNTGELFF
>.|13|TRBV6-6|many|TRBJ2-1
TGTGCCAGCAGTTATACCCTATACAATGAGCAGTTCTTC
CASSYTLYNEQFF
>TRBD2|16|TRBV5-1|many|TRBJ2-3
TGCGCCAGCAGCTTTGGAGGCGGGAGCAGCACAGATACGCAGTATTTT
CASSFGGGSSTDTQYF
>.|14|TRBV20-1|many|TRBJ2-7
TGCAGTGCTAGAAGGGGAGCTGGCTCCTACGAGCAGTACTTC
CSARRGAGSYEQYF
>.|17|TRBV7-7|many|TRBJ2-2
TGTGCTAGCAGCCCCCAGTGGGGGAGAGTATGGACCGGGGAGCTGTTTTTT
CASSPQWGRVWTGELFF